This T cell receptor beta chain was recovered during a study of control samples from healthy donors and cancer patients. The data were produced by immunoSEQ multiplex PCR, yet TCRdb's version contains in-frame clones alone and is incomplete. This table has some 57,000 clones, around 97% appearing once. In germline, CDR1 is DFQATT, CDR2 SNEGSKA (reference sequence). V lost 4 bases to trimming and J lost 7 bases, with 11 bases between them. The CDR3 totals 11 residues. This rearrangement joins TRBV20-1 to TRBJ2-7; possible D gene TRBD2, 6 bases. The sequence derives from a woman aged 25 to 39 in good health. The sample consisted of blood. In DNA, the CDR3 is TGCAGTGCTAAACTAGCCTCTGAGCAGTACTTC. Residues: CSAKLASEQYF.